The clone carrying this T cell receptor beta chain was seen a few times. The data stem from a study of blood T cells in healthy people across ages. The germline gives CDR1 SQVTM, CDR2 ANQGSEA. Trimming took 3 bases from V and 5 from J; bases not matched to a gene: 12. The CDR3 runs 16 residues. For the second PCR, which ran for roughly 6 to 11 cycles, a sample-barcoded 5' primer and a J-beta primer mix were used. CDR3-containing paired-end reads numbered at least 2.5 million in each sample. MiXCR was run by TCRdb on the 5' RACE reads, yielding one entry per CDR3 protein. The sample yields hundreds of thousands of distinct CDR3 sequences, roughly three fifths seen once.

Sequencing used blood. This TCR was sampled from a man aged 55 to 70 in good health. V usage is TRBV29-1 and J usage is TRBJ2-5, with 10 bases aligning to TRBD2. The CDR3 is CSVEASGGRGLETQYF. In DNA, the CDR3 is TGCAGCGTTGAGGCTAGCGGGGGTCGGGGGTTGGAGACCCAGTACTTC.